The 28 T cell receptor beta chains below were found in one sample sequenced in a study of cytomegalovirus exposure and HLA in healthy donors (dated by TCRdb to 2017 to 2019). The library was made by the immunoSEQ multiplex PCR assay. For the multiplex PCR, a mixture combining 60 forward primers for TCR Vbeta segments and 13 reverse primers for TCR Jbeta segments was used. In TCRdb, the immuneACCESS table is reduced to in-frame sequences with V and J assigned. These tables do not hold every clone; where another copy was compared, an unresolved V gene accounts for under half, and the others remain unexplained. Present in this sample are 200,000 or so clones, about 81% of which were seen just once. The ten largest make up 6.5% of the sample. Input material: PBMCs. These receptors originate from a woman aged 45 to 65 in good health and CMV-seropositive.

This clone was recorded only once. The genes are TRBV18 and TRBJ2-2, with 10 bases aligning to TRBD1. The CDR3 consists of 15 residues. The V and J ends lost 6 bases and 2 bases, in that order; junction bases with no gene match: 3. The germline V gene has CDR1 KGHSH and CDR2 LQKENI. CDR3 region: CASSDRGLNTGELFF. CDR3 sequence (DNA): TGTGCCAGCTCTGACAGGGGGCTCAACACCGGGGAGCTGTTTTTT.

The genes are TRBV25-1 and TRBJ2-5, with a weak D call TRBD1 (8 bases). V was cut by 3 bases and J by 1 base, with 12 bases left in between. The CDR3 covers 15 residues. Germline V gene data show CDR1 as MGHDK and CDR2 as SYGVNS. The CDR3, as DNA: TGTGCCAGCAGTGAGAGCGGGACAGGCCAAGAGACCCAGTACTTC. Protein sequence: CASSESGTGQETQYF.

The chain links TRBV28 to TRBJ1-6; D is unclear. This CDR3 region has 15 residues. Germline lookup yields CDR1 MDHEN and CDR2 SYDVKM. Trimming took 6 bases from V and 4 from J, leaving 13 bases between them. The CDR3 sequence: CASSVTVSYNSPLHF. CDR3 in DNA: TGTGCCAGCAGCGTAACAGTATCATATAATTCACCCCTCCACTTT.

The chain is built from TRBV10-2 and TRBJ2-1, with D perhaps TRBD2 (6 bases). The CDR3 is made up of 14 amino acids. V was shortened by 8 bases and J by 0 bases, with 11 bases between the two germline ends. The germline V gene encodes CDR1 WSHSY and CDR2 SAAADI. CDR3: CASSGGGSYNEQFF. CDR3 DNA: TGCGCCAGCTCTGGGGGAGGCTCCTACAATGAGCAGTTCTTC.

The J gene is TRBJ2-1, the V gene TRBV19; 7 bases agree with TRBD2. The CDR3 is 16 residues long. The junction had 7 bases not matched to a gene; V was cut back by 1 base and J by 4 bases. Germline assignment: CDR1 LNHDA and CDR2 SQIVND (reference sequence). CDR3 coding DNA: TGTGCCAGTAGTATAGGGGCGGGGGACGGTTACAATGAGCAGTTCTTC. It encodes CASSIGAGDGYNEQFF. The variable domain in full, completed from reference TRBV19 and TRBJ2-1, reads DGGITQSPKYLFRKEGQNVTLSCEQNLNHDAMYWYRQDPGQGLRLIYYSQIVNDFQKGDIAEGYSVSREKKESFPLTVTSAQKNPTAFYLCASSIGAGDGYNEQFFGPGTRLTVL.

This clone occurred a few times. The chain couples TRBV7-9 to TRBJ2-1, with 10 bases lining up with TRBD2. The CDR3 length is 15 residues. Germline CDR1 SEHNR, CDR2 FQNEAQ (reference sequence). Germline trimming cut 5 bases from V and 5 bases from J; bases unmatched to any gene: 6. CDR3 in amino acids: CASSAGLAANNEQFF. The CDR3 nucleotides read TGTGCCAGCAGCGCCGGACTAGCGGCCAACAATGAGCAGTTCTTC.

This sequence joins TRBV7-2 and TRBJ2-7, with 11 nucleotides matching TRBD1. Germline CDR1 reads SGHTA; CDR2 reads FQGNSA. This CDR3 comprises 15 residues. With V trimmed by 1 base and J by 5 bases, 4 bases remained unmatched. The CDR3, as DNA: TGTGCCAGCAGCTTAGTAGGGACAGGGGGGAACGAGCAGTACTTC. The encoded protein is CASSLVGTGGNEQYF.

The chain employs TRBV5-1 and TRBJ2-1; D not certain. This CDR3 has 17 amino acids. The germline V and J ends were trimmed by 0 bases and 2 bases, with 15 bases remaining between them. Per germline, CDR1 SGHRS and CDR2 YFSETQ. The CDR3 DNA reads as TGCGCCAGCAGCTTGGCGCTAGGCGGCACCCCCTACAATGAGCAGTTCTTC. Encoded protein: CASSLALGGTPYNEQFF.

The chain carries TRBV15 and TRBJ2-1; D gene ambiguous. The V end lost 0 bases, the J end lost 15 bases, and 12 bases lay between the germline ends. Per the germline V gene, CDR1 is LNHNV and CDR2 is YYDKDF (reference sequence). There are 12 residues in the CDR3. CDR3 residues: CATSRDWQSRFF. DNA for the CDR3: TGTGCCACCAGCAGAGACTGGCAGTCAAGGTTCTTC.

The chain has TRBV10-3 and TRBJ2-7; D gene ambiguous. Germline-derived CDR1 and CDR2 are ENHRY and SYGVKD. The CDR3 loop spans 13 amino acids. The V end lost 3 bases, the J end lost 0 bases, and 6 bases lay between the germline ends. CDR3 DNA: TGTGCCATCAGTGACAGGAACTCCTACGAGCAGTACTTC. Residues: CAISDRNSYEQYF.

This clone was counted once. The junction departs from germline at one end; a sequencing error may be responsible. This chain links TRBV7-9 with TRBJ1-4; 8 bases agree with TRBD1. The germline CDR1 and CDR2 sequences are SEHNR and FQNEAQ (reference sequence). There are 15 residues in the CDR3. Here the CDR3 reads CSSSKAGDRGEKLFF. The DNA for the CDR3 is TGTTCCAGCAGCAAAGCAGGTGACAGGGGTGAAAAACTGTTTTTT.

Remarks on this clone: Different DNA sequences within this sample yield the same CDR3. The chain couples TRBV28 to TRBJ1-5; 9 bases are shared with TRBD1. The CDR3 runs to 14 residues. The J segment lost 2 bases and the V segment lost 5 bases, leaving 1 base of the junction unmatched. Germline CDR1 and CDR2: MDHEN and SYDVKM. CDR3 sequence: CASSRTGGNQPQHF. The DNA for the CDR3 is TGTGCCAGCAGTCGGACAGGGGGCAATCAGCCCCAGCATTTT.

The genes are TRBV5-1 and TRBJ1-2, with 8 bases aligning to TRBD1. The V segment lost 0 bases and the J segment 8 bases; nucleotides outside the gene matches: 9. Germline loops: CDR1 SGHRS, CDR2 YFSETQ. There are 15 residues in the CDR3. CDR3 loop: CASSLDSTGANGYTF. In DNA form, the CDR3 reads TGCGCCAGCAGCTTGGACTCGACAGGGGCAAACGGCTACACCTTC.

V is TRBV28 and J is TRBJ1-1; TRBD1 aligns across 9 bases. In germline, CDR1 is MDHEN, CDR2 SYDVKM. The CDR3 has 14 amino acids. V shed 6 bases, J shed 5 bases, and the junction held 7 bases outside the gene matches. This CDR3 is CASSFGQGKTEAFF. The CDR3 nucleotides are TGTGCCAGCAGCTTTGGACAGGGGAAAACTGAAGCTTTCTTT.

The V call is TRBV28, the J call TRBJ2-5; a weak D match, TRBD1 (5 bases). Germline CDR1 is MDHEN and CDR2 is SYDVKM. This CDR3 has 12 amino acids. V lost 10 bases to trimming and J lost 4 bases, with 13 bases between them. The chain's CDR3 is CANLQGRETQYF. The CDR3 region has the DNA TGTGCCAACCTTCAGGGCAGAGAGACCCAGTACTTC.

The chain couples TRBV19 to TRBJ2-5, with unresolved D. The V end lost 6 bases, the J end lost 3 bases, and 8 bases lay between the germline ends. The CDR3 runs to 12 residues. Looked up from germline, CDR1 is LNHDA and CDR2 is SQIVND (reference sequence). CDR3 in DNA: TGTGCCAGTAGCTTAGACAAAGAGACCCAGTACTTC. Translation: CASSLDKETQYF.

The chain couples TRBV27 to TRBJ2-5; 7 positions match TRBD2. Germline V gene sequence: CDR1 MNHEY, CDR2 SMNVEV (reference sequence). The CDR3 has 12 residues. V was pared by 6 bases and J by 4 bases, with 2 bases of the junction left unmatched. In nucleotides, the CDR3 is TGTGCCAGCAGGGCTAGCGGAGAGACCCAGTACTTC. This codes for CASRASGETQYF.

This chain joins TRBV19 and TRBJ2-5; D might be TRBD1 (6 bases). The DNA matches TRBJ2-7 better at its end, which makes the J call doubtful. CDR1 is LNHDA, CDR2 SQIVND, per germline (reference sequence). This CDR3 region has 15 residues. This chain's CDR3 is CASSIMGHQTYEQYF. CDR3 DNA sequence: TGTGCCAGTAGTATTATGGGACACCAAACCTACGAGCAGTACTTC.

V is TRBV6-5 and J is TRBJ1-1; TRBD1 matches at 9 bases. In germline, CDR1 is MNHEY, CDR2 SVGAGI. With 2 bases clipped from V and 11 bases from J, the junction kept 6 bases outside the gene matches. This CDR3 region has 13 residues. As DNA, the CDR3 is TGTGCCAGCAGTTACGAGGGACAGGGTTACGCTTTCTTT. Protein: CASSYEGQGYAFF.

This clone was picked up one time. The chain links TRBV7-2 to TRBJ2-3; D gene ambiguous. The V gene lost 5 bases and the J gene lost 8 bases, with 11 bases spanning the gap. Germline V gene lookup returns CDR1 SGHTA and CDR2 FQGNSA. The CDR3 covers 12 residues. The CDR3 nucleotides read TGTGCCAGCAGCCCGTCCCTTTTTACGCAGTATTTT. This codes for CASSPSLFTQYF.

The chain links TRBV5-1 to TRBJ2-3, with 7 bases matching TRBD1. V gave up 1 base and J gave up 1 base; unmatched junction bases: 3. Per germline, CDR1 SGHRS and CDR2 YFSETQ. The length of the CDR3 is 15 residues. The CDR3: CASSLYGQGTDTQYF. The CDR3 nucleotides are TGCGCCAGCAGCTTGTATGGACAGGGCACAGATACGCAGTATTTT.

The V gene is TRBV5-1, the J gene TRBJ1-6; TRBD1 matches 8 bases. V lost 0 bases and J lost 8; bases outside the gene matches: 4. CDR1 and CDR2 (germline): SGHRS, YFSETQ. The CDR3 sequence is 15 residues long. The CDR3 sequence is CASSLGQGKDSPLHF. The DNA of the CDR3 is TGCGCCAGCAGCTTGGGACAGGGGAAGGATTCACCCCTCCACTTT.

The chain recombines TRBV5-1 with TRBJ1-1; unclear D gene. The germline V gene encodes CDR1 SGHRS and CDR2 YFSETQ. V was pared by 5 bases and J by 3 bases, with 20 bases between. This CDR3 has 16 amino acids. The chain's CDR3 is CASRDGISQVHTEAFF. The DNA for the CDR3 is TGCGCCAGCAGAGACGGAATTTCGCAGGTTCACACTGAAGCTTTCTTT.

This clone showed up just a few times. The chain combines TRBV10-3 with TRBJ1-1; D is perhaps TRBD1 (5 bases). This CDR3 is built from 13 residues. Trimming took off 2 bases at V and 6 bases at J, with 10 bases between the two ends. CDR1 ENHRY and CDR2 SYGVKD come from the germline V gene. CDR3: CAISETGLSEAFF. The CDR3 DNA reads TGTGCCATCAGTGAGACAGGCCTATCTGAAGCTTTCTTT.

This clone was seen only once. V gene TRBV19 combines with J gene TRBJ1-5; 10 positions match TRBD1. The junction had 4 bases not matched to a gene; V was cut back by 7 bases and J by 4 bases. Germline CDR1 reads LNHDA; CDR2 reads SQIVND (reference sequence). CDR3 length equals 14 residues. The CDR3 nucleotides read TGTGCCAGTAAACCGGGACAGGGGAATCAGCCCCAGCATTTT. Translated: CASKPGQGNQPQHF.

This clone was counted between two and nine times. The chain links TRBV7-9 to TRBJ2-7; perhaps TRBD1 as D (5 bases). The germline V and J ends were trimmed by 3 bases and 2 bases, with 11 bases remaining between them. CDR1 is SEHNR, CDR2 FQNEAQ, per germline (reference sequence). This CDR3 contains 14 residues. The CDR3 protein is CASSFVGEPYEQYF. CDR3 sequence (DNA): TGTGCCAGCAGCTTTGTAGGGGAACCCTACGAGCAGTACTTC.

This clone was recorded only once. The rearrangement uses TRBV18 and TRBJ1-4, with 11 bases fitting TRBD1. The junction had 7 bases not matched to a gene; V was cut back by 5 bases and J by 8 bases. From germline, CDR1 is KGHSH and CDR2 LQKENI. The CDR3 is made up of 15 amino acids. The CDR3 loop is CASSTPGTGGEKLFF. The CDR3 nucleotides read TGTGCCAGCTCAACCCCCGGGACAGGGGGGGAAAAACTGTTTTTT.

The CDR3 here is CASSSTTSGRLYEQYF. The CDR3 DNA sequence: TGTGCCAGCAGTTCTACGACTAGCGGGAGACTCTACGAGCAGTACTTC. The genes are TRBV6-6 and TRBJ2-7; TRBD2 agrees at 12 bases. Germline-derived CDR1 and CDR2 are MNHNY and SVGAGI (reference sequence). V was clipped by 4 bases and J by 3 bases; unmatched bases: 7. CDR3 length: 16 residues.